The source of this TCR beta chain is a study of T cells after posttransplantation cyclophosphamide. Study-level points and caveats: After PTCy, TRB diversity resembled that of CNI/methotrexate controls. Donor-recipient repertoire similarity was low at 1-2 months, rising over year one.

The CDR3 sequence is 18 residues long. With V trimmed by 0 bases and J by 6 bases, 8 bases remained unmatched. This clone came up many times. Its matching antigen is unknown. The related graft donor's blood sample was taken on the day of bone marrow donation. TCRdb's copy holds only in-frame clones and misses some; the assay was immunoSEQ multiplex PCR. The sample contains 25,000 to 30,000 clones, none of them singletons. This TCR came from a woman aged 55 to 70 in good health, CMV-negative, and a related stem cell transplant donor. The sequenced sample consisted of PBMCs. The chain has TRBV12-3 or TRBV12-4 and TRBJ1-4; 12 nucleotides line up with TRBD1. In DNA form, the CDR3 reads TGTGCCAGCAGTTTAGCGCCAGGGACAGGGGGCTTATATGAAAAACTGTTTTTT. Translated, it gives CASSLAPGTGGLYEKLFF.